This paragraph reports one T cell receptor beta chain. The antigen remains unidentified. The entry originates in a study of T cell clonality in common variable immunodeficiency. Profiling relied on immunoSEQ multiplex PCR, and the TCRdb table lists in-frame clones only, not all of them. The repertoire yields approximately 29,000 clones, none seen only once; the top ten contain just over 3%. Caucasian heritage predominated among both patients and controls. Study conclusions and caveats: Compared with controls, CVID subjects had fewer shared TCRbeta clones. Fewer deletions and N-nucleotide insertions were reportedly seen in common variable immunodeficiency TCR beta sequences.

The sequenced material came from peripheral blood mononuclear cells. The sequence came from a human donor with common variable immunodeficiency.

The CDR3 reads CASSLVQASSYEQYF. The DNA read from the CDR3 is TGTGCCAGCAGCTTGGTTCAGGCCAGCTCCTACGAG. The rearrangement joins TRBV5-6 to TRBJ2-7; no firm D call. Read sequence stops 3 residues before the CDR3 end, and the germline J gene provides the missing end. V lost 0 bases and J lost 0, with 10 bases in between. Germline V lookup: CDR1 SGHDT, CDR2 YYEEEE. The CDR3 runs to 15 residues. Complete variable domain (other parts from reference TRBV5-6 and TRBJ2-7): DAGVTQSPTHLIKTRGQQVTLRCSPKSGHDTVSWYQQALGQGPQFIFQYYEEEERQRGNFPDRFSGHQFPNYSSELNVNALLLGDSALYLCASSLVQASSYEQYFGPGTRLTVT.